The 9 T cell receptor beta chains listed next were all sequenced from one sample in a study of shared clonotypes between healthy human individuals. The data were produced by immunoSEQ multiplex PCR, yet TCRdb's version contains in-frame clones alone and is incomplete. The sample yields around 1,000,000 clones, 77% seen once. Sequenced sample: memory CD4+ T cells from PBMCs. Subset noted: CD45RA-negative fraction. The receptors shown here come from a man aged 18 to 30 in good health. Some clones in this sample may be carry-over from other donors' samples.

This chain uses TRBV7-9 with TRBJ2-3; maybe TRBD2 (5 bases). The CDR3 contains 15 residues. Per the germline V gene, CDR1 is SEHNR and CDR2 is FQNEAQ (reference sequence). The V end lost 1 base, the J end lost 3 bases, and 11 bases lay between the germline ends. The CDR3 coding sequence is TGTGCCAGCAGCTTAGAGGGAGACGGTACAGATACGCAGTATTTT. Translating it yields CASSLEGDGTDTQYF. The full variable domain, its missing parts supplied by reference TRBV7-9 and TRBJ2-3, is DTGVSQNPRHKITKRGQNVTFRCDPISEHNRLYWYRQTLGQGPEFLTYFQNEAQLEKSRLLSDRFSAERPKGSFSTLEIQRTEQGDSAMYLCASSLEGDGTDTQYFGPGTRLTVL.

This clone was seen only once. The chain joins TRBV5-8 to TRBJ1-5; D remains unclear. Trimming removed 4 bases from V and 2 bases from J, with 22 bases in between. CDR1 and CDR2 from the germline V gene are SGHTS and YDEGEE. The CDR3 is 18 residues long. The CDR3 protein is CASSPIGGDGLGNQPQHF. The CDR3 DNA sequence: TGTGCCAGCAGCCCGATTGGAGGAGACGGCCTTGGCAATCAGCCCCAGCATTTT.

This chain uses TRBV7-9 with TRBJ1-1, with D unclear. Per germline, CDR1 SEHNR and CDR2 FQNEAQ (reference sequence). There are 14 residues in the CDR3. V lost 7 bases to trimming and J lost 1 base, with 13 bases between them. The CDR3 sequence: CASTPLSRNTEAFF. CDR3 sequence (DNA): TGTGCCAGCACCCCGCTGTCCCGGAACACTGAAGCTTTCTTT.

The rearrangement links TRBV29-1 to TRBJ2-1, with TRBD2 matching over 8 bases. Germline loops: CDR1 SQVTM, CDR2 ANQGSEA. The CDR3 loop spans 12 amino acids. In DNA, the CDR3 is TGCGGAGCCGGGAGGGCCTTTGAGGAGCAGTTCTTC. This sequence encodes CGAGRAFEEQFF.

The chain combines TRBV28 with TRBJ1-2; D remains unclear. The CDR3 is 15 amino acids. V was pared by 3 bases and J by 2 bases, with 13 bases between. Germline CDR1 MDHEN, CDR2 SYDVKM. The CDR3: CASSFGRGTNYGYTF. CDR3 nucleotide sequence: TGTGCCAGCAGTTTCGGTCGGGGAACCAACTATGGCTACACCTTC.

The chain couples TRBV4-3 to TRBJ1-1, with D unresolved. This CDR3 is 15 amino acids long. V was shortened by 1 base and J by 0 bases, with 9 bases between the two germline ends. The germline CDR1 and CDR2 sequences are LGHNA and YSLEER. The CDR3 loop reads CASSQGRFVNTEAFF. CDR3 nucleotide sequence: TGCGCCAGCAGCCAAGGTCGGTTCGTGAACACTGAAGCTTTCTTT.

The chain recombines TRBV7-6 with TRBJ1-5; D unclear. Between the trimmed V and J ends, which lost 0 bases and 2 bases, there was a span of 5 bases. This CDR3 comprises 14 residues. The V gene's germline CDR1 is SGHVS and CDR2 FNYEAQ. The CDR3 sequence is CASSLAEGNQPQHF. CDR3 DNA: TGTGCCAGCAGCTTAGCGGAGGGCAATCAGCCCCAGCATTTT.

The table lists this clone with many counts. The rearrangement uses TRBV27 and TRBJ1-5; no clear D gene. V lost 6 bases, J lost 0 bases, and 12 bases lay in between. The CDR3 is made up of 15 amino acids. CDR1 MNHEY and CDR2 SMNVEV come from the germline V gene (reference sequence). This chain's CDR3 is CASSPVWVSNQPQHF. The CDR3 DNA reads as TGTGCCAGCAGCCCGGTTTGGGTTAGCAATCAGCCCCAGCATTTT.

The chain links TRBV11-3 to TRBJ2-7, with a weak D call TRBD2 (6 bases). CDR3 length equals 12 residues. V was shortened by 2 bases and J by 9 bases, with 11 bases between the two germline ends. The germline gives CDR1 SGHNT, CDR2 YENEEA. The CDR3 sequence: CASSLSDGRQYF. The CDR3 DNA is TGTGCCAGCAGCTTATCGGACGGGAGGCAGTACTTC.